Detailed here is one T cell receptor beta chain. No antigen is known for it. The data originate from a study of Graves' ophthalmopathy and Graves' hyperthyroidism. Overall study results and limits: In blood appeared most of the expanded thyroid clonotypes whose frequency exceeded 0.001.

The germline V gene encodes CDR1 MGHRA and CDR2 YSYEKL. V was shortened by 5 bases and J by 5 bases, with 9 bases between the two germline ends. CDR3 size: 12 residues. Amplified material comprised TCR beta CDR3 regions derived from RNA transcripts. Scientists carried out first-round RT-PCR using HTBI primers and then a second-round multiplex PCR. In TCRdb, the multiplex PCR reads were re-called with MiXCR into one record per CDR3 protein. The table lists hundreds of thousands of distinct CDR3 sequences, 35% to 50% of them singletons, with 44% in the top ten. The V call is TRBV4-1, the J call TRBJ2-5; D remains unclear. Specimen: peripheral blood. This sequence originates from an adult man with Graves' ophthalmopathy. The CDR3 loop is CASSINGETQYF. Here the CDR3 DNA reads TGCGCCAGCAGCATCAACGGTGAGACCCAGTACTTC.